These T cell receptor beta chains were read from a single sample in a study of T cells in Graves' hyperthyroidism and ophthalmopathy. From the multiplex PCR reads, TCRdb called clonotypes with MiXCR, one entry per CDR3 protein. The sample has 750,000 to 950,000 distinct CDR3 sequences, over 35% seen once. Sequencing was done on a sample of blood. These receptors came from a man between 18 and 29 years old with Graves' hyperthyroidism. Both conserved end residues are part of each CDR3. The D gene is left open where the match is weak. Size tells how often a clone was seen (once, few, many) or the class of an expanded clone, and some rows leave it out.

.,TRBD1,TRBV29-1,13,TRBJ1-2,TGCAGCGCGGACAGGGAGGCTAACTATGGCTACACCTTC,CSADREANYGYTF
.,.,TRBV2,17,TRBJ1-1,TGTGCCAGCACCCCTGCTAGGGGACGACGGGGAAACACTGAAGCTTTCTTT,CASTPARGRRGNTEAFF
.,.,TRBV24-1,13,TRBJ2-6,TGTGCCACCAGTGCCACTGGGGCCAACGTCCTGACTTTC,CATSATGANVLTF
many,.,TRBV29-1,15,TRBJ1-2,TGCAGCGTTGAATTTCGGGGCAGGGACCTAGGGGGCTACACCTTC,CSVEFRGRDLGGYTF
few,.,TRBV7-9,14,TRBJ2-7,TGTGCCAGCAGCTTAGCGGGTGCGAGCCACGAGCAGTACTTC,CASSLAGASHEQYF
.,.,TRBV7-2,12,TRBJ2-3,TGTGCCAGCAGCTCTTTGACAGATACGCAGTATTTT,CASSSLTDTQYF
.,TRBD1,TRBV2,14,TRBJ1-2,TGTGCCAGCAGTCGGCAGGGGGGCGCGGGTGGCTACACCTTC,CASSRQGGAGGYTF
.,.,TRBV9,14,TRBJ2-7,TGTGCCAGCAGCCCCGAAGGATTCCCCTACGAGCAGTACTTC,CASSPEGFPYEQYF
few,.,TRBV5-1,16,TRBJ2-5,TGCGCCAGCAGCTTTACGGGCAGCCCGGGGCAAGAGACCCAGTACTTC,CASSFTGSPGQETQYF
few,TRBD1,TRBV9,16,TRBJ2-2,TGTGCCAGCAGCGACAACCGGGACAGTGGATCCGGGGAGCTGTTTTTT,CASSDNRDSGSGELFF
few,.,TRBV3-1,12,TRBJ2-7,TGTGCCAGCAGCCAAGAGCCCCTGATCCAGTACTTC,CASSQEPLIQYF
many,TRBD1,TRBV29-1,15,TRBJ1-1,TGCAGCGTTGTCGGCCCGGCAGGGGGGGGCACTGAAGCTTTCTTT,CSVVGPAGGGTEAFF
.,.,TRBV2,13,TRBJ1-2,TGTGCCAGCAGCGAAGGCGTTCCGCGGGGCTACACCTTC,CASSEGVPRGYTF
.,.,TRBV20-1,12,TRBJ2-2,TGCAGTGCCAGCACCGTCGGGGGGGAGCTGTTTTTT,CSASTVGGELFF
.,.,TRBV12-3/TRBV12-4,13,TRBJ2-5,TGTGCCAGCAGTCGTGGGACGCAAGAGACCCAGTACTTC,CASSRGTQETQYF
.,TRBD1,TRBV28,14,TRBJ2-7,TGTGCCAGCAGGGGACGGGACAGTACCTACGAGCAGTACTTC,CASRGRDSTYEQYF
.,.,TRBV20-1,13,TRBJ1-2,TGCAGTGCTAGAGGACCGGGTATGAATGGCTACACCTTC,CSARGPGMNGYTF
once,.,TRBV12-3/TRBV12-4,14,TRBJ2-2,TGTGCCAGCAGTATCCGACGAAACACCGGGGAGCTGTTTTTT,CASSIRRNTGELFF
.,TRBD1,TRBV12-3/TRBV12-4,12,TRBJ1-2,TGTGCCAGCAGTACAAGACAGGGGGGCTACACCTTC,CASSTRQGGYTF
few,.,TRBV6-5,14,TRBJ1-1,TGTGCCAGCAGTTACAAATTTCGACACACTGAAGCTTTCTTT,CASSYKFRHTEAFF
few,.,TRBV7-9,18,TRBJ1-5,TGTGCCAGCAGCTATGAAGACCCGGGGATATATAGCAATCAGCCCCAGCATTTT,CASSYEDPGIYSNQPQHF
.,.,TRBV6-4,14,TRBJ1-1,TGTGCCAGCAGCCAAAGCAGAGTATACACTGAAGCTTTCTTT,CASSQSRVYTEAFF
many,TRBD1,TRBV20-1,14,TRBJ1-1,TGCAGTGTTGAGAGCAGGGGGCTGAACACTGAAGCTTTCTTT,CSVESRGLNTEAFF
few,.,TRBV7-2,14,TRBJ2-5,TGTGCCAGCAGCTCCCTGGGCATGGCGGAGACCCAGTACTTC,CASSSLGMAETQYF
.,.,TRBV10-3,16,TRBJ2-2,TGTGCCAGCAGTTACTCCATCCGGGGTTCCACCGGGGAGCTGTTTTTT,CASSYSIRGSTGELFF
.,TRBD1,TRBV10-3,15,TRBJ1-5,TGTGCCAGCAGTGAGGGGGCCACAGGGGTTCAGCCCCAGCATTTT,CASSEGATGVQPQHF
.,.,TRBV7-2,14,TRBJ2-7,TGTGCCAGCAGCTTGTTAGCTCTTTCCTACGAGCAGTACTTC,CASSLLALSYEQYF
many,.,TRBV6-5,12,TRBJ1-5,TGTGCCAGCAGTTCGGGGGATCAGCCCCAGCATTTT,CASSSGDQPQHF
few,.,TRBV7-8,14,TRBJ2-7,TGTGCCAGCAGTTACCGCGAAGTCTCCTACGAGCAGTACTTC,CASSYREVSYEQYF
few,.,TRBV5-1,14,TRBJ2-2,TGCGCCAGCAGCTTGGAACAGAACACCGGGGAGCTGTTTTTT,CASSLEQNTGELFF
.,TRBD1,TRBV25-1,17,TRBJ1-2,TGTGCCAGCAGCTGGAACACACCGGGACAGGGGGACTATGGCTACACCTTC,CASSWNTPGQGDYGYTF
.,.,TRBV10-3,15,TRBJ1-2,TGTGCCATCAGTGAGTCGGGGGGCGCGACCTATGGCTACACCTTC,CAISESGGATYGYTF
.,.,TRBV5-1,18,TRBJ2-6,TGCGCCAGCAGCCAAGGCCGGGTCAGGGGCCCAGGGGCCAACGTCCTGACTTTC,CASSQGRVRGPGANVLTF
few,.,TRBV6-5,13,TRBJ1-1,TGTGCCAGCTTCCCGTGGGGGATCACTGAAGCTTTCTTT,CASFPWGITEAFF
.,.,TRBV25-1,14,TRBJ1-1,TGTGCCAGCGCGGCCACGGGGCCGAACACTGAAGCTTTCTTT,CASAATGPNTEAFF
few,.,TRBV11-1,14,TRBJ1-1,TGTGCCAGCAGCTTCACCAGCTTGAACACTGAAGCTTTCTTT,CASSFTSLNTEAFF
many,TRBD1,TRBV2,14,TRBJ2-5,TGTGCCAGCAGGGACAGGGGGTTTCTAGAGACCCAGTACTTC,CASRDRGFLETQYF
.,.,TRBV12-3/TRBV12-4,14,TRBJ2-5,TGTGCCAGCAGCCGTCAGGGTGAAGAAGAGACCCAGTACTTC,CASSRQGEEETQYF
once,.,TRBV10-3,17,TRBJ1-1,TGTGCCATCAGTTACTCGCCCGACAGGTGGTTGAACACTGAAGCTTTCTTT,CAISYSPDRWLNTEAFF
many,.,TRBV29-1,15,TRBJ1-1,TGCAGCGTAACCGTGGGACACCGCTTGAACACTGAAGCTTTCTTT,CSVTVGHRLNTEAFF
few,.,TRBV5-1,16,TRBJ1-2,TGCGCCAGCAGCTCGCCACCCTCGGGGGGGATCTATGGCTACACCTTC,CASSSPPSGGIYGYTF
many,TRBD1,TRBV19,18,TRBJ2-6,TGTGCCAGTACTCGAATATACAGGGGGAGCTCTGGGGCCAACGTCCTGACTTTC,CASTRIYRGSSGANVLTF
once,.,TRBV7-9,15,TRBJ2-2,TGTGCCAGCAGCGGGGCCCGAAGGGACACCGGGGAGCTGTTTTTT,CASSGARRDTGELFF
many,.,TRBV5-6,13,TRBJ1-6,TGTGCCAGCAGCTTGGACTTCAATTCACCCCTCCACTTT,CASSLDFNSPLHF
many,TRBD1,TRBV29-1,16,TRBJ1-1,TGCAGCGTTAAGCCCCGGGACAGGGGTTTGAACACTGAAGCTTTCTTT,CSVKPRDRGLNTEAFF
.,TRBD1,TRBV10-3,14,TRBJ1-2,TGTGCCATCAGCTTGGCCTGGGACAGCTATGGCTACACCTTC,CAISLAWDSYGYTF
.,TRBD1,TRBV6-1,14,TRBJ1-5,TGTGCCAGCAGTAATATCAGGGGGCAAGAGACCCAGCATTTT,CASSNIRGQETQHF
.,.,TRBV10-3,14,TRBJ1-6,TGTGCCATCAGTGACGGAGTGGGGAATTCACCCCTCCACTTT,CAISDGVGNSPLHF
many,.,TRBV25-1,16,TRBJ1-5,TGTGCCAGCAGTGAATATGGGATTGATAGCAATCAGCCCCAGCATTTT,CASSEYGIDSNQPQHF
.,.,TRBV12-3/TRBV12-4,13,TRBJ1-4,TGTGCCAGCAGTTACGACGCTAATGAAAAACTGTTTTTT,CASSYDANEKLFF
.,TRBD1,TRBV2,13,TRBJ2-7,TGTGCCAGCAACAGGGACAGAAACTACGAGCAGTACTTC,CASNRDRNYEQYF
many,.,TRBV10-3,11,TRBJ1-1,TGTGCCATCGGGACTGCCACTGAAGCTTTCTTT,CAIGTATEAFF
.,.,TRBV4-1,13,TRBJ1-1,TGCGCCAGCAGCCAGGAAGGACAGAATGAAGCTTTCTTT,CASSQEGQNEAFF
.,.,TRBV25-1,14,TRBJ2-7,TGTGCCAGCAGTCCTACTCCCGGCAGGGCCGAGCAGTACTTC,CASSPTPGRAEQYF
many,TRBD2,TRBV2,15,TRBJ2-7,TGTGCCAGCAGTCAAGAACTAGCGGGGGGATACGAGCAGTACTTC,CASSQELAGGYEQYF